This T cell receptor beta chain derives from a study of human T cells and chemical hapten exposure. Unmatched junction bases numbered 4, after V lost 0 bases and J lost 6 bases. This CDR3 region has 13 residues. Germline values: CDR1 DFQATT, CDR2 SNEGSKA (reference sequence). This sample's time point: pre-sensitization, week 0. Indicated treatment: therapeutic diphenylcyclopropenone sensitization with weekly scalp DPC. A single record per CDR3 protein comes from TCRdb applying MiXCR to the RACE reads. The data show about 250,000 distinct CDR3 sequences, 7.7% seen once. The material sequenced was whole blood, taken in connection with sensitization to the hapten diphenylcyclopropenone (DPC). This chain uses TRBV20-1 with TRBJ2-7, with 8 bases fitting TRBD1. The TCR originated in a man between 18 and 35 years old with alopecia areata. Some clones in this sample may be carry-over from other donors' samples. The DNA of the CDR3 is TGCAGTGCTAGAGATGGGGACAGGTTCGAGCAGTACTTC. Translation gives CSARDGDRFEQYF.